Listed here is a single T cell receptor beta chain. The specificity of this receptor is unknown. Base qualities are not provided; no much larger clone lies one nucleotide away. The data were taken from a study of blood T cell repertoires in COVID-19 (dated by TCRdb to the early 2020s). With regard to the full study: The collaborator samples originated in the United States, Italy and Spain and spanned the acute and convalescent phases of COVID-19. The prospective study material was composed of cDNA or gDNA derived from T cells, B-cell-depleted T cells, or PBMCs. Deeply sampled blood TCRbeta repertoires from subjects exposed to, actively infected with, or recovered from COVID-19 were included in the dataset. The repertoires were made available in a free public database intended to serve as a resource for research on the immune response to SARS-CoV-2. The samples were drawn from the first 160 participants of the ongoing ImmuneRACE study and from 950 to 1,500 subjects provided by 6 global collaborators. Nearly every sample came with metadata listing a de-identified subject ID, COVID-19 status, age in years and sex. HLA class I and class II types, where available, came from metadata supplied by the sample provider rather than from assay-based typing.

The immunoSEQ Assay, a bias-controlled multiplex PCR, was used to amplify TCRbeta CDR3 regions from genomic DNA. On the study's bioinformatics: Nucleated cell counts per sample were estimated from amplification of reference gene primers within the assay. To quantify the absolute abundance of each unique TCRbeta CDR3 rearrangement, sequence reads were collapsed and filtered. Productive Simpson clonality was computed per sample as the square root of Simpson's diversity index over productive rearrangements. The clones in this table, taken by TCRdb from immuneACCESS, are in-frame only. Not every clone is retained; where verified, under half of the shortfall comes from an unresolved V gene, and the cause of the rest is unknown. V, J and clone size derive from that table, while D and trimming were established from the DNA sequence. In all, the sample holds hundreds of thousands of clones, and about nine tenths of those were seen once. Roughly a tenth of the sample is held by the ten biggest clonotypes.

Sequences LNHDA (CDR1) and SQIVND (CDR2) are obtained from the germline V gene (reference sequence). A distance of 24 bases separates the germline ends of V and J, which lose 5 bases and 8 bases respectively. The CDR3 runs 16 amino acids, cysteine and phenylalanine included. Only CDR3 DNA is held: 48 bases, read in frame from base 1. Study-wide conclusions, independent of this receptor: How much clinical and demographic metadata was included differed by source and by participant, and the metadata was provided uncurated.

In the prospective study, participants were roughly 18 to 100 years old, resided in about two dozen geographic areas of the United States, and were enrolled through a virtual design. In the prospective study, participants were assigned to cohorts based on the clinical history participants reported in a screening survey and a study questionnaire. Recovered participants in ImmuneRACE Cohort 3 were defined by two consecutive negative NP/OP PCR tests, clearance by a healthcare professional, or resolution of symptoms. Mobile phlebotomists in the prospective study collected whole blood, serum and a nasopharyngeal or oropharyngeal swab from every participant. Prospective study participants could optionally give additional blood draws and questionnaires over a 2-month period. Prospective study blood samples were shipped either frozen or at room temperature before DNA extraction.

The sequencing sample was made of PBMCs or T cells enriched from blood (not recorded which). The TCR originated in a woman in her thirties who had recovered from COVID-19. The sequence joins TRBV19 to TRBJ1-2, with a tentative D gene TRBD1 over 6 matching bases. The CDR3 protein: CASSRLLGGRGSGYTF. The DNA is as follows: TGTGCCAGTAGTCGACTCCTTGGGGGGCGGGGGAGCGGCTACACCTTC.